One sample yielded the 28 T cell receptor beta chains listed below, sequenced in a study of T cell responses to AZD1222 COVID-19 vaccine. Only in-frame clones appear in the TCRdb table, and some are missing; sequencing was by immunoSEQ multiplex PCR. The sample contains 95,000 to 150,000 clones, around 89% of which appear only once. Here the sequenced sample was peripheral blood, taken on day 0 of AZD1222 vaccination. These receptors were taken from an adult in good health.

V is TRBV30 and J is TRBJ1-2; D unclear. The germline V gene encodes CDR1 GTSNPN and CDR2 SVGIG (reference sequence). The CDR3 consists of 13 residues. Trimming removed 3 bases from V and 2 bases from J, with 10 bases in between. CDR3 sequence reads: CAWRAGRNYGYTF. The CDR3 DNA is TGTGCCTGGAGGGCGGGGAGAAACTATGGCTACACCTTC. The whole variable domain, filled in from reference TRBV30 and TRBJ1-2, reads SQTIHQWPATLVQPVGSPLSLECTVEGTSNPNLYWYRQAAGRGLQLLFYSVGIGQISSEVPQNLSASRPQDRQFILSSKKLLLSDSGFYLCAWRAGRNYGYTFGSGTRLTVV.

V usage is TRBV9 and J usage is TRBJ1-4, with a weak D call TRBD1 (5 bases). From germline, CDR1 is SGDLS and CDR2 YYNGEE. The V gene lost 3 bases and the J gene lost 8 bases, with 11 bases spanning the gap. The CDR3 has 13 residues. The CDR3 region is CASSGTTGEKLFF. The CDR3 nucleotides read TGTGCCAGCAGCGGCACCACAGGCGAAAAACTGTTTTTT.

V and J are TRBV19 and TRBJ1-1, with no clear D. This CDR3 has 11 amino acids. CDR1 is LNHDA and CDR2 is SQIVND in the germline V gene (reference sequence). The V gene lost 5 bases and the J gene lost 3 bases, with 4 bases spanning the gap. The CDR3 DNA reads as TGTGCCAGTAGTCGCTACACTGAAGCTTTCTTT. Translation gives CASSRYTEAFF.

The genes are TRBV7-2 and TRBJ2-7, with 7 positions matching TRBD2. The V gene end was trimmed by 4 bases and the J gene end by 2 bases; junction bases not matched to a gene: 8. Germline assignment: CDR1 SGHTA and CDR2 FQGNSA. The CDR3 is made up of 15 amino acids. The CDR3 DNA reads as TGTGCCAGCAGCTCGTCCCGCGGGGGTCCCTACGAGCAGTACTTC. The encoded protein is CASSSSRGGPYEQYF.

The rearrangement links TRBV5-4 to TRBJ2-3; 11 positions match TRBD2. The CDR3 contains 18 residues. V gave up 4 bases and J gave up 1 base; unmatched junction bases: 11. Germline lookup yields CDR1 SGHNT and CDR2 YYREEE (reference sequence). CDR3 sequence: CASSPNLAGGMGTDTQYF. The CDR3 DNA sequence: TGTGCCAGCAGCCCGAACTTAGCGGGGGGGATGGGCACAGATACGCAGTATTTT. The full variable domain, with the rest looked up from reference TRBV5-4 and TRBJ2-3, is ETGVTQSPTHLIKTRGQQVTLRCSSQSGHNTVSWYQQALGQGPQFIFQYYREEENGRGNFPPRFSGLQFPNYSSELNVNALELDDSALYLCASSPNLAGGMGTDTQYFGPGTRLTVL.

This rearrangement joins TRBV4-1 to TRBJ1-1; tentative D call: TRBD1 (5 bases). Trimming removed 2 bases at V and 0 bases at J, with 19 bases between. From germline, CDR1 is MGHRA and CDR2 YSYEKL. The CDR3 runs to 18 residues. CDR3 DNA: TGCGCCAGCAGCCAAATCGCTCTGCTAGGACAACTGAACACTGAAGCTTTCTTT. Residues: CASSQIALLGQLNTEAFF.

This chain links TRBV27 with TRBJ1-5; D is possibly TRBD1 (6 bases). Germline V gene sequence: CDR1 MNHEY, CDR2 SMNVEV (reference sequence). Deletions cut 6 bases from V and 3 bases from J, with 12 bases between. This CDR3 comprises 14 residues. CDR3 region: CASSPWGANQPQHF. CDR3 nucleotide sequence: TGTGCCAGCAGCCCCTGGGGGGCCAATCAGCCCCAGCATTTT.

This sequence joins TRBV19 and TRBJ2-2; 12 nucleotides align to TRBD2. The J segment lost 6 bases and the V segment lost 2 bases, leaving 10 bases of the junction unmatched. Per the germline V gene, CDR1 is LNHDA and CDR2 is SQIVND (reference sequence). The CDR3 spans 18 residues. The CDR3 DNA follows: TGTGCCAGTAGTATAACTAGCGGGGGGCTCACTAGATCCGGGGAGCTGTTTTTT. Translated, it gives CASSITSGGLTRSGELFF.

This chain links TRBV9 with TRBJ1-1, with D unclear. CDR1 is SGDLS and CDR2 is YYNGEE in the germline V gene. V was pared by 0 bases and J by 1 base, with 7 bases between. This CDR3 has 14 amino acids. The CDR3: CASSVGSGNTEAFF. The CDR3 DNA sequence: TGTGCCAGCAGCGTAGGATCGGGGAACACTGAAGCTTTCTTT. Full variable domain (missing parts from reference TRBV9 and TRBJ1-1): DSGVTQTPKHLITATGQRVTLRCSPRSGDLSVYWYQQSLDQGLQFLIQYYNGEERAKGNILERFSAQQFPDLHSELNLSSLELGDSALYFCASSVGSGNTEAFFGQGTRLTVV.

This clone occurred once. This chain joins TRBV6-5 and TRBJ1-2, with D perhaps TRBD1 (6 bases). V shed 8 bases and J shed 5 bases, with 15 bases lying between them. The CDR3 extends over 13 amino acids. The germline gives CDR1 MNHEY, CDR2 SVGAGI. The CDR3 region is CASAPGQYYGYTF. DNA of the CDR3: TGTGCCAGCGCCCCCGGACAGTATTATGGCTACACCTTC.

The J gene is TRBJ1-2, the V gene TRBV28, with TRBD1 matching over 8 bases. This CDR3 has 14 residues. V was clipped by 2 bases and J by 3 bases; unmatched bases: 2. Germline values: CDR1 MDHEN, CDR2 SYDVKM. In DNA form, the CDR3 reads TGTGCCAGCAGTTTAGCAGGGGGCGACTATGGCTACACCTTC. Translation: CASSLAGGDYGYTF.

This sequence joins TRBV7-2 and TRBJ1-5; D not certain. The V gene's germline CDR1 is SGHTA and CDR2 FQGNSA. This CDR3 comprises 13 residues. The V and J ends lost 1 base and 7 bases respectively, with 8 bases between them. This CDR3 is CASSLDSQQPQHF. The CDR3 DNA reads TGTGCCAGCAGCTTAGACAGTCAACAGCCCCAGCATTTT. The full variable domain, rest sourced from reference TRBV7-2 and TRBJ1-5, is GAGVSQSPSNKVTEKGKDVELRCDPISGHTALYWYRQSLGQGLEFLIYFQGNSAPDKSGLPSDRFSAERTGGSVSTLTIQRTQQEDSAVYLCASSLDSQQPQHFGDGTRLSIL.

The CDR3 DNA follows: TGTGCCAGCAGCCCCTGGACAGGGGACAATCAGCCCCAGCATTTT. Protein: CASSPWTGDNQPQHF. The chain uses TRBV7-2 and TRBJ1-5, with 9 bases matching TRBD1. The germline CDR1 and CDR2 sequences are SGHTA and FQGNSA. Germline trimming cut 5 bases from V and 3 bases from J; bases unmatched to any gene: 5. This CDR3 is 15 amino acids long.

V gene TRBV7-2 combines with J gene TRBJ2-1, with 8 bases fitting TRBD2. V lost 7 bases, J lost 7 bases, and 6 bases stayed unmatched. CDR1 is SGHTA, CDR2 FQGNSA, per germline. The CDR3 contains 13 residues. Here the CDR3 DNA reads TGTGCCAGCACCATCGGGGGGGTGAATGAGCAGTTCTTC. Translating gives CASTIGGVNEQFF.

The chain combines TRBV7-3 with TRBJ1-6, with D unclear. Looked up from germline, CDR1 is SGHTA and CDR2 is FQGTGA. Trimming left V 1 base short and J 10 bases short, with 8 bases between. The length of the CDR3 is 13 residues. This CDR3 reads CASSLSAESPLHF. The CDR3 coding sequence is TGTGCCAGCAGCTTAAGTGCAGAGTCACCCCTCCACTTT.

This sequence joins TRBV11-3 and TRBJ2-1; D remains unclear. Between the trimmed V and J ends, which lost 5 bases and 3 bases, there was a span of 5 bases. The CDR3 has 12 amino acids. Germline CDR1 SGHNT, CDR2 YENEEA. CDR3 DNA sequence: TGTGCCAGCAGCGGGATCTACAATGAGCAGTTCTTC. Its protein is CASSGIYNEQFF.

V gene TRBV9 combines with J gene TRBJ2-1; no firm D call. V was trimmed by 4 bases and J by 9 bases, leaving 14 bases between them. Germline V gene lookup returns CDR1 SGDLS and CDR2 YYNGEE. The CDR3 loop spans 13 amino acids. For the CDR3, the DNA is TGTGCCAGCAGCCCCTCCGAGGTTTTTGAGCAGTTCTTC. It is translated as CASSPSEVFEQFF.

The chain has TRBV28 and TRBJ2-7; possibly TRBD1 or TRBD2 for D (6 bases each). This CDR3 comprises 15 residues. Deletions cut 3 bases from V and 0 bases from J, with 12 bases between. The germline V gene encodes CDR1 MDHEN and CDR2 SYDVKM. The CDR3 DNA is TGTGCCAGCAGTTTGCCCGGGGGCTTCTCCTACGAGCAGTACTTC. Amino acid sequence: CASSLPGGFSYEQYF.

The chain recombines TRBV29-1 with TRBJ2-7, with D possibly being TRBD1 (6 bases). V lost 4 bases and J lost 6, with 16 bases in between. The CDR3 is made up of 13 amino acids. CDR1 is SQVTM and CDR2 is ANQGSEA in the germline V gene. DNA for the CDR3: TGCAGCGTTGCAACAGGGCGGGTCCGCGAGCAGTACTTC. It translates to CSVATGRVREQYF.

The chain links TRBV6-5 to TRBJ1-1, with 7 bases aligning to TRBD1. The length of the CDR3 is 15 residues. The J segment lost 1 base and the V segment lost 6 bases, leaving 8 bases of the junction unmatched. The germline gives CDR1 MNHEY, CDR2 SVGAGI. DNA for the CDR3: TGTGCCAGCAGGGCAGGGGGTGGTTCGAACACTGAAGCTTTCTTT. Encoded protein: CASRAGGGSNTEAFF.

The V call is TRBV5-1, the J call TRBJ1-1; D gene ambiguous. There are 15 residues in the CDR3. Looked up from germline, CDR1 is SGHRS and CDR2 is YFSETQ. The V end was cut by 4 bases, the J end by 0 bases, with 13 bases between. The CDR3, as DNA: TGCGCCAGCAGCCCGTTCGGCAACATGAACACTGAAGCTTTCTTT. Translation: CASSPFGNMNTEAFF. Full variable domain (missing parts from reference TRBV5-1 and TRBJ1-1): KAGVTQTPRYLIKTRGQQVTLSCSPISGHRSVSWYQQTPGQGLQFLFEYFSETQRNKGNFPGRFSGRQFSNSRSEMNVSTLELGDSALYLCASSPFGNMNTEAFFGQGTRLTVV.

The chain uses TRBV7-3 and TRBJ2-2; tentatively, D is TRBD2 (5 bases). CDR1 SGHTA and CDR2 FQGTGA come from the germline V gene. This CDR3 has 17 residues. The V and J ends lost 5 bases and 0 bases respectively, with 16 bases between them. The CDR3 here is CASSQTPRGPNTGELFF. The CDR3, as DNA: TGTGCCAGCAGCCAGACCCCCCGCGGGCCGAACACCGGGGAGCTGTTTTTT.

This chain links TRBV7-8 with TRBJ2-5; TRBD1 might be the D (5 bases). Germline loops: CDR1 SGHVS, CDR2 FQNEAQ. Trimming left V 5 bases short and J 5 bases short, with 15 bases between. The CDR3 has 14 residues. The CDR3 DNA is TGTGCCAGCAGCCCCCCCTTGGGGCGTGAGACCCAGTACTTC. Translating it yields CASSPPLGRETQYF. The full variable domain, in which reference TRBV7-8 and TRBJ2-5 provide the parts outside the CDR3, is GAGVSQSPRYKVAKRGQDVALRCDPISGHVSLFWYQQALGQGPEFLTYFQNEAQLDKSGLPSDRFFAERPEGSVSTLKIQRTQQEDSAVYLCASSPPLGRETQYFGPGTRLLVL.

The rearrangement uses TRBV10-3 and TRBJ1-5; D ambiguous. Germline CDR1 is ENHRY and CDR2 is SYGVKD. The germline V and J ends were trimmed by 8 bases and 0 bases, with 5 bases remaining between them. The CDR3 runs to 12 residues. This chain's CDR3 is CAIGYSNQPQHF. Written as DNA, the CDR3 is TGTGCCATCGGCTATAGCAATCAGCCCCAGCATTTT.

The chain couples TRBV9 to TRBJ2-7; D perhaps matches TRBD2 (8 bases). The CDR3 spans 16 residues. Germline lookup yields CDR1 SGDLS and CDR2 YYNGEE. Trimming removed 6 bases from V and 3 bases from J, with 22 bases in between. DNA of the CDR3: TGTGCCAGCAACCGCGAGGGGGCGGGGGGTCTCTACGAGCAGTACTTC. Amino acid sequence: CASNREGAGGLYEQYF.

The chain has TRBV19 and TRBJ2-7; D is ambiguous. This CDR3 is 11 amino acids long. V was cut by 1 base and J by 6 bases, with 4 bases left in between. Looked up from germline, CDR1 is LNHDA and CDR2 is SQIVND (reference sequence). CDR3 nucleotides: TGTGCCAGTAGTATAGCGGGCGAGCAGTACTTC. Protein sequence: CASSIAGEQYF.

This clone appeared a single time. This chain links TRBV12-3 or TRBV12-4 with TRBJ2-7; D may be TRBD1 (6 bases). The CDR3 is 13 residues long. V gave up 5 bases and J gave up 2 bases, with 10 bases separating them. CDR3 sequence reads: CASSISGAYEQYF. DNA of the CDR3: TGTGCCAGCAGTATATCAGGGGCCTACGAGCAGTACTTC.

J is TRBJ2-2 and V is TRBV6-2 or TRBV6-3, with D unclear. V was cut by 4 bases and J by 0 bases, with 12 bases left in between. Germline CDR1 MNHEY, CDR2 SVGEGT. CDR3 size: 16 residues. The CDR3 spells CASSLGPTANTGELFF. In DNA, the CDR3 is TGTGCCAGCAGTTTAGGGCCTACCGCGAACACCGGGGAGCTGTTTTTT.